The 14 T cell receptor beta chains reported below all come from one sample, sequenced in a study of T cells in Graves' hyperthyroidism and ophthalmopathy. There were TCR beta CDR3 regions amplified from RNA transcripts. The HTBI primer set was used in a first-round RT-PCR of the TCR CDR3. A single record per CDR3 protein comes from TCRdb applying MiXCR to the multiplex PCR reads. The sample yields fewer than 900,000 distinct CDR3 sequences, around 20% seen once. The sample consisted of blood. Every receptor here comes from a woman aged 50 to 65 with Graves' hyperthyroidism that later progressed to Graves' ophthalmopathy.

This clonotype has only a few counts. The chain recombines TRBV19 with TRBJ2-1; perhaps TRBD2 as D (5 bases). Germline V gives CDR1 LNHDA, CDR2 SQIVND (reference sequence). Trimming shortened V by 1 base and J by 2 bases, and 6 bases separated the two germline ends. The CDR3 covers 14 residues. Here the CDR3 reads CASSIAGTYNEQFF. The CDR3 DNA reads as TGTGCCAGTAGTATAGCGGGAACCTACAATGAGCAGTTCTTC.

In regard to this clonotype: This sequence may be a read error, since a much larger clone differs from it by one base. The chain links TRBV6-1 to TRBJ1-2, with 9 nucleotides matching TRBD1. Per the germline V gene, CDR1 is MNHNS and CDR2 is SASEGT. The CDR3 runs 17 residues. The junction had 12 bases not matched to a gene; V was cut back by 4 bases and J by 3 bases. The CDR3 nucleotides are TGTGCCAGCAGTGCCACGGGACAGGGACCTTTCGACTATGGCTACACCTTC. Translated: CASSATGQGPFDYGYTF.

There are many counts of this clonotype. The CDR3 DNA reads as TGTGCCAGCAGTTCCACCTCAAGAGCGGCAGGTGAACAGTACTTC. It translates to CASSSTSRAAGEQYF. The rearrangement uses TRBV12-3 or TRBV12-4 and TRBJ2-7, with D tentatively TRBD2 (5 bases). V was trimmed by 4 bases and J by 10 bases, leaving 23 bases between them. There are 15 residues in the CDR3.

This sequence joins TRBV5-6 and TRBJ1-1; 7 bases map to TRBD1. Germline CDR1 reads SGHDT; CDR2 reads YYEEEE. After removal of 4 bases from V and 7 bases from J, the junction contained 4 bases not matched to a gene. The CDR3 is made up of 12 amino acids. The CDR3 protein is CASSNYRGEAFF. The CDR3 DNA is TGTGCCAGCAGCAACTACAGGGGTGAAGCTTTCTTT.

V gene TRBV19 combines with J gene TRBJ1-1; no definite D call. This CDR3 is 13 amino acids long. V gave up 2 bases and J gave up 6 bases, with 10 bases separating them. Looked up from germline, CDR1 is LNHDA and CDR2 is SQIVND (reference sequence). The CDR3 DNA sequence: TGTGCCAGTAGTATAATCGGCGCAGCTGAAGCTTTCTTT. Residues: CASSIIGAAEAFF.

The chain links TRBV5-1 to TRBJ2-5; D unresolved. This CDR3 comprises 11 residues. In germline, CDR1 is SGHRS, CDR2 YFSETQ. With 4 bases removed from V and 2 bases from J, the gap between germline ends came to 3 bases. Here the CDR3 reads CASSDQETQYF. CDR3 nucleotides: TGCGCCAGCAGCGATCAAGAGACCCAGTACTTC.

The table lists this clonotype with a count of one. A read error may account for a junction end that differs from germline. The chain uses TRBV3-1 and TRBJ2-1; 11 bases match TRBD2. This CDR3 region has 17 residues. Germline CDR1 and CDR2: LGHDT and YNNKEL (reference sequence). In nucleotides, the CDR3 is TGTGCCAGCAGTGCCACTAGCGGGGGTTACTCCTACAATGAACAGTTCTTC. It specifies CASSATSGGYSYNEQFF.

This clonotype came up many times. The chain recombines TRBV30 with TRBJ1-1, with D perhaps TRBD1 (6 bases). Germline assignment: CDR1 GTSNPN and CDR2 SVGIG (reference sequence). Trimming took 2 bases from V and 5 from J, leaving 15 bases between them. This CDR3 spans 14 amino acids. CDR3 bases: TGTGCCTGGAGTCTGCAAGGGGGTAGAACTGAAGCTTTCTTT. It encodes CAWSLQGGRTEAFF.

This clonotype was seen many times. The chain couples TRBV11-2 to TRBJ2-1; 12 positions match TRBD2. J was trimmed by 13 bases and V by 5 bases; bases with no gene match: 9. The CDR3 is 14 amino acids. Per germline, CDR1 SGHAT and CDR2 FQNNGV. The CDR3 coding sequence is TGTGCCAGCAGCAAGACTAGCGGGGGAGCAAAACAGTTCTTC. Translating gives CASSKTSGGAKQFF.

This clonotype was seen at least ten times. This chain uses TRBV6-1 with TRBJ1-1; TRBD1 is a possible D gene (6 bases). The CDR3 consists of 13 residues. CDR1 is MNHNS and CDR2 is SASEGT in the germline V gene. The V end was cut by 6 bases, the J end by 1 base, with 9 bases between. The CDR3 nucleotides are TGTGCCAGCAGCGCGGACAGGAACACTGAAGCTTTCTTT. This sequence encodes CASSADRNTEAFF.

This clonotype was seen more than once but under ten times. This rearrangement joins TRBV27 to TRBJ2-7; TRBD1 matches at 8 bases. With 1 base clipped from V and 1 base from J, the junction kept 3 bases outside the gene matches. CDR3 length: 15 amino acids. Germline CDR1 and CDR2: MNHEY and SMNVEV (reference sequence). DNA of the CDR3: TGTGCCAGCAGTTTATATGGACAGGGTTCCTACGAGCAGTACTTC. Protein sequence: CASSLYGQGSYEQYF.

The genes are TRBV7-2 and TRBJ2-1; D is perhaps TRBD1 or TRBD2 (5 bases each). Trimming took off 4 bases at V and 13 bases at J, with 14 bases between the two ends. Germline assignment: CDR1 SGHTA and CDR2 FQGNSA. This CDR3 spans 12 amino acids. The CDR3 loop is CASSSNRDGQFF. For the CDR3, the DNA is TGTGCCAGCAGCTCCAACCGGGACGGACAGTTCTTC.

There are a few counts of this clonotype. CDR3 amino acids: CATSRDTENSPLHF. CDR3 nucleotide sequence: TGTGCCACCAGCAGAGATACTGAAAATTCACCCCTCCACTTT. V usage is TRBV15 and J usage is TRBJ1-6; D call uncertain. CDR3 length equals 14 residues. V lost 0 bases to trimming and J lost 7 bases, with 7 bases between them. Germline V gene sequence: CDR1 LNHNV, CDR2 YYDKDF (reference sequence).

This clonotype has ten or more counts. J is TRBJ2-3 and V is TRBV18; no clear D. From germline, CDR1 is KGHSH and CDR2 LQKENI. This CDR3 spans 13 amino acids. Trimming took 2 bases from V and 2 from J, leaving 5 bases between them. The CDR3 sequence: CASSPGTTDTQYF. The CDR3, as DNA: TGTGCCAGCTCACCAGGCACCACAGATACGCAGTATTTT.